The 25 T cell receptor beta chains listed next were all sequenced from one sample in a study of T cells in Graves' hyperthyroidism and ophthalmopathy. TCR beta CDR3 sequences were amplified from RNA transcripts. The HTBI primer set drove a first-round RT-PCR of the TCR CDR3. TCRdb called the multiplex PCR reads again in MiXCR, with one record for every CDR3 protein. The sample comprises a few hundred thousand distinct CDR3 sequences, approximately 15% of which are singletons, and approximately 12% rests with the top ten. The sequenced sample consisted of blood. All receptors come from a woman aged 40-49 years with Graves' hyperthyroidism that later progressed to Graves' ophthalmopathy.

This clonotype was seen ten or more times. This chain joins TRBV29-1 and TRBJ2-1, with D tentatively TRBD1 (6 bases). Germline CDR1 and CDR2: SQVTM and ANQGSEA. CDR3 size: 17 residues. V lost 0 bases and J 0 bases, leaving 15 bases between the germline ends. The CDR3 region is CSVEDRYRGISYNEQFF. For the CDR3, the DNA is TGCAGCGTTGAAGATCGGTATAGGGGGATCTCCTACAATGAGCAGTTCTTC.

The sample holds many counts of this clonotype. The chain uses TRBV28 and TRBJ2-4; D perhaps matches TRBD1 (7 bases). Germline CDR1 reads MDHEN; CDR2 reads SYDVKM. V lost 2 bases and J lost 5, with 16 bases in between. The CDR3 length is 16 residues. For the CDR3, the DNA is TGTGCCAGCAGTTTAGGTCTCCAGGGGGAGGAAAACATTCAGTACTTC. Protein sequence: CASSLGLQGEENIQYF. Full variable domain (rest looked up from reference TRBV28 and TRBJ2-4): DVKVTQSSRYLVKRTGEKVFLECVQDMDHENMFWYRQDPGLGLRLIYFSYDVKMKEKGDIPEGYSVSREKKERFSLILESASTNQTSMYLCASSLGLQGEENIQYFGAGTRLSVL.

In this sample, this clonotype turned up many times. V usage is TRBV29-1 and J usage is TRBJ2-1; TRBD2 matches at 11 bases. Losses at the gene ends were 8 bases for V and 6 bases for J; bases not matched to a gene: 12. The CDR3 length is 15 residues. Germline V CDR1 and CDR2: SQVTM, ANQGSEA. The CDR3 DNA sequence: TGCAGCATAACTAGCGGGAGCCTGAGAAGCAATGAGCAGTTCTTC. Its translation: CSITSGSLRSNEQFF.

This clonotype has more than one count but fewer than ten. This chain links TRBV7-2 with TRBJ1-5, with D unclear. The CDR3 has 13 amino acids. Germline values: CDR1 SGHTA, CDR2 FQGNSA. Deletions cut 0 bases from V and 11 bases from J, with 11 bases between. The CDR3 region is CASSLAPSLAQHF. CDR3 in DNA: TGTGCCAGCAGCTTAGCCCCCTCACTGGCCCAGCATTTT.

The rearrangement links TRBV24-1 to TRBJ1-1, with 8 positions matching TRBD1. Germline V gene data show CDR1 as KGHDR and CDR2 as SFDVKD. V trimming: 6 bases; J trimming: 1 base; junction bases outside the gene matches: 6. The CDR3 sequence is 15 residues long. The CDR3 nucleotides read TGTGCCACCAGTTTATTGGGACAGGAGAACACTGAAGCTTTCTTT. Translating gives CATSLLGQENTEAFF.

The chain has TRBV10-3 and TRBJ1-4, with 7 bases fitting TRBD1. The CDR3 loop spans 13 amino acids. Germline loops: CDR1 ENHRY, CDR2 SYGVKD. The V and J ends lost 3 bases and 5 bases, in that order; junction bases with no gene match: 0. CDR3 amino acids: CAISEQGNEKLFF. CDR3 coding DNA: TGTGCCATCAGTGAACAGGGGAATGAAAAACTGTTTTTT.

The V gene is TRBV28, the J gene TRBJ2-7, with D unresolved. CDR1 and CDR2 (germline): MDHEN, SYDVKM. Trimming stripped 3 bases from V and 6 bases from J, with 15 bases between. The CDR3 is 14 amino acids. The CDR3 protein is CASSLNLHPGEQYF. The DNA of the CDR3 is TGTGCCAGCAGTTTGAATTTGCATCCCGGCGAGCAGTACTTC.

This clonotype was observed at least ten times. The junction shows a germline mismatch at one end, possibly a read error. J is TRBJ2-2 and V is TRBV12-3 or TRBV12-4; D is possibly TRBD1 or TRBD2 (5 bases each). The CDR3 contains 14 residues. CDR3 DNA: TGTGCCAGCAGCCCGGGACCGCTTATGAGTTTTAGGATTTTT. Its protein product is CASSPGPLMSFRIF.

This clonotype was found many times. The chain links TRBV18 to TRBJ1-1; D gene ambiguous. The CDR3 totals 14 residues. CDR1 and CDR2 (germline): KGHSH, LQKENI. V lost 6 bases, J lost 4 bases, and 15 bases lay in between. Here the CDR3 DNA reads TGTGCCAGCTCCCCGGTGGGATCTGGCACTGAAGCTTTCTTT. Translating gives CASSPVGSGTEAFF.

Concerning this clonotype: Possible read error: a much larger clone is one base away. The rearrangement joins TRBV9 to TRBJ2-1; D is unresolved. CDR1 and CDR2 from the germline V gene are SGDLS and YYNGEE. This CDR3 is built from 12 residues. Trimming stripped 4 bases from V and 7 bases from J, with 9 bases between. This CDR3 reads CASSLFPNEQFF. The CDR3 DNA follows: TGTGCCAGCAGCCTTTTCCCTAATGAGCAGTTCTTC.

This clonotype was seen ten or more times. The gene calls are TRBV6-2 or TRBV6-3 and TRBJ2-7; 8 bases are shared with TRBD2. The junction had 15 bases not matched to a gene; V was cut back by 2 bases and J by 0 bases. Germline CDR1 MNHEY, CDR2 SVGEGT. The CDR3 covers 19 residues. CDR3 sequence: CASSYEVGGRPKNSYEQYF. CDR3 coding DNA: TGTGCCAGCAGTTACGAGGTGGGCGGGAGGCCCAAAAACTCCTACGAGCAGTACTTC.

The V call is TRBV10-3, the J call TRBJ2-1; D might be TRBD1 (6 bases). Between the trimmed V and J ends, which lost 5 bases and 5 bases, there was a span of 10 bases. Per the germline V gene, CDR1 is ENHRY and CDR2 is SYGVKD. The length of the CDR3 is 13 residues. This CDR3 is CAISWGLDNEQFF. CDR3 DNA: TGTGCCATCAGTTGGGGGCTCGACAATGAGCAGTTCTTC.

CDR3 in amino acids: CASTLGLAGVEETQYF. In nucleotides, the CDR3 is TGTGCCAGCACCTTAGGACTAGCGGGAGTGGAAGAGACCCAGTACTTC. The gene calls are TRBV12-3 or TRBV12-4 and TRBJ2-5; the match to TRBD2 covers 13 bases. V lost 7 bases to trimming and J lost 3 bases; unmatched junction nucleotides: 8. This CDR3 has 16 residues.

This clonotype was picked up many times. This chain connects TRBV28 to TRBJ1-4; D is unresolved. Germline loops: CDR1 MDHEN, CDR2 SYDVKM. This CDR3 comprises 15 residues. The V end was cut by 3 bases, the J end by 1 base, with 9 bases between. In nucleotides, the CDR3 is TGTGCCAGCAGTTTCAGAGGATTAACTAATGAAAAACTGTTTTTT. Protein: CASSFRGLTNEKLFF.

The sample holds a few counts of this clonotype. The J gene is TRBJ2-3, the V gene TRBV7-8, with D possibly being TRBD1 or TRBD2 (5 bases each). Germline CDR1 reads SGHVS; CDR2 reads FQNEAQ. The germline V and J ends were trimmed by 4 bases and 0 bases, with 17 bases remaining between them. The CDR3 totals 17 residues. DNA of the CDR3: TGTGCCAGCAGCTGGCCCTCCGGGACGATAAGCACAGATACGCAGTATTTT. This sequence encodes CASSWPSGTISTDTQYF.

In this sample, this clonotype turned up a few times. The V and J genes are TRBV7-2 and TRBJ2-7, with D unresolved. This CDR3 region has 13 residues. V was cut by 5 bases and J by 4 bases, with 12 bases left in between. Per germline, CDR1 SGHTA and CDR2 FQGNSA. CDR3: CASSPSRGYEQYF. For the CDR3, the DNA is TGTGCCAGCAGCCCCTCCCGCGGTTACGAGCAGTACTTC.

This clonotype came up many times. The rearrangement uses TRBV4-1 and TRBJ2-1, with 8 bases aligning to TRBD2. The CDR3 is 15 residues long. The germline V gene encodes CDR1 MGHRA and CDR2 YSYEKL. V lost 3 bases and J lost 6; bases outside the gene matches: 7. In DNA form, the CDR3 reads TGCGCCAGCAGCCAGGAACGAGCGGGAGCCAATGAGCAGTTCTTC. Translating it yields CASSQERAGANEQFF.

At least ten counts were recorded for this clonotype. The gene calls are TRBV27 and TRBJ2-7, with D unclear. The CDR3 runs 11 residues. CDR1 is MNHEY, CDR2 SMNVEV, per germline (reference sequence). The V and J ends lost 8 bases and 3 bases respectively, with 8 bases between them. CDR3 in amino acids: CASGLYYEQYF. Here the CDR3 DNA reads TGTGCCAGCGGGCTGTACTACGAGCAGTACTTC.

This clonotype was counted ten times or more. V usage is TRBV18 and J usage is TRBJ2-2, with D unresolved. Trimming stripped 0 bases from V and 0 bases from J, with 8 bases between. Germline CDR1 and CDR2: KGHSH and LQKENI. The CDR3 is 16 residues long. The CDR3 protein is CASSPPSQANTGELFF. The CDR3 DNA is TGTGCCAGCTCACCACCCTCCCAGGCGAACACCGGGGAGCTGTTTTTT.

This clonotype came up a few times. The chain recombines TRBV7-2 with TRBJ2-7; 9 nucleotides align to TRBD2. The trim removed 1 base at V and 6 bases at J, leaving 7 bases unmatched. The CDR3 is made up of 15 amino acids. Germline V gene lookup returns CDR1 SGHTA and CDR2 FQGNSA. CDR3 in amino acids: CASSLVAGGSGEQYF. CDR3 nucleotides: TGTGCCAGCAGCTTAGTGGCGGGAGGGTCCGGCGAGCAGTACTTC.

This clonotype has a handful of counts. The rearrangement links TRBV4-1 to TRBJ1-1, with D perhaps TRBD1 (6 bases). The CDR3 has 14 residues. The V gene's germline CDR1 is MGHRA and CDR2 YSYEKL. V was trimmed by 6 bases and J by 0 bases, leaving 11 bases between them. Here the CDR3 reads CASSQGLLNTEAFF. Here the CDR3 DNA reads TGCGCCAGCAGTCAGGGGCTTCTGAACACTGAAGCTTTCTTT.

This clonotype has only a few counts. As DNA, the CDR3 is TGTGCCAGCAGCTCGCCCTCGGTCGGACACTCCTACAATGAGCAGTTCTTC. Translating it yields CASSSPSVGHSYNEQFF. This chain connects TRBV7-6 to TRBJ2-1, with D tentatively TRBD1 (5 bases). This CDR3 spans 17 amino acids. Trimming pared 4 bases from V and 0 bases from J, leaving 16 bases between. The germline V gene has CDR1 SGHVS and CDR2 FNYEAQ. The full variable domain, with the rest looked up from reference TRBV7-6 and TRBJ2-1, is GAGVSQSPRYKVTKRGQDVALRCDPISGHVSLYWYRQALGQGPEFLTYFNYEAQQDKSGLPNDRFSAERPEGSISTLTIQRTEQRDSAMYRCASSSPSVGHSYNEQFFGPGTRLTVL.

There are many counts of this clonotype. V gene TRBV20-1 combines with J gene TRBJ2-7; D assignment may be TRBD1 or TRBD2 (5 bases each). Trimming took off 0 bases at V and 0 bases at J, with 15 bases between the two ends. The germline V gene has CDR1 DFQATT and CDR2 SNEGSKA (reference sequence). The CDR3 is made up of 16 amino acids. The DNA of the CDR3 is TGCAGTGCTAGAGATCCTTCGTGGGGGAGCTCCTACGAGCAGTACTTC. This codes for CSARDPSWGSSYEQYF.

The CDR3 bases are TGTGCCAGCAGTGAAAGCGGTGGACCCCGGGGAGATACGCAGTATTTT. Translating it yields CASSESGGPRGDTQYF. The genes are TRBV2 and TRBJ2-3, with D possibly matching TRBD2 (5 bases). Trimming cost V 2 bases and J 5 bases, with 17 bases left between them. This CDR3 has 16 residues. Germline CDR1 and CDR2: SNHLY and FYNNEI.

This clonotype has ten or more counts. The chain joins TRBV6-1 to TRBJ2-4; D might be TRBD1 (6 bases). The CDR3 has 15 amino acids. With 0 bases removed from V and 9 bases from J, the gap between germline ends came to 15 bases. Germline V gene sequence: CDR1 MNHNS, CDR2 SASEGT. The CDR3 sequence: CASSEASRGIGIQYF. The CDR3 DNA is TGTGCCAGCAGTGAAGCTTCGAGGGGGATAGGCATTCAGTACTTC.